The next 21 T cell receptor beta chains were all read from a single sample in a study of CD8 T cells in ankylosing spondylitis. TCRdb recomputed calls from the 5' RACE reads with MiXCR, one row per CDR3 protein. The sample contains approximately 42,000 distinct CDR3 sequences, roughly 11% of which appear only once. Source material: blood, either unsorted or a sorted T cell fraction (not recorded which). The receptors originated from a male donor with ankylosing spondylitis or in good health (not recorded which).

In its sample, this clonotype was seen many times. This rearrangement joins TRBV6-1 to TRBJ2-7, with 7 positions matching TRBD1. V trimming: 6 bases; J trimming: 4 bases; junction bases outside the gene matches: 12. Germline loops: CDR1 MNHNS, CDR2 SASEGT. This CDR3 has 15 residues. The chain's CDR3 is CASSRQGYPQYEQYF. The DNA for the CDR3 is TGTGCCAGCAGCCGACAGGGTTACCCACAATACGAGCAGTACTTC.

This clonotype has only a few counts. V and J are TRBV10-3 and TRBJ2-7; D uncertain. Germline V gene sequence: CDR1 ENHRY, CDR2 SYGVKD. CDR3 size: 12 residues. Trimming cost V 8 bases and J 0 bases, with 8 bases left between them. CDR3 in amino acids: CAIAETSYEQYF. CDR3 in DNA: TGTGCCATCGCTGAAACCTCCTACGAGCAGTACTTC.

This clonotype was observed a few times. This chain connects TRBV7-9 to TRBJ2-1, with unresolved D. V was trimmed by 3 bases and J by 4 bases, leaving 7 bases between them. The CDR3 contains 13 residues. Germline assignment: CDR1 SEHNR and CDR2 FQNEAQ (reference sequence). In DNA, the CDR3 is TGTGCCAGCAGCTTTACCGGGTACAATGAGCAGTTCTTC. This translates into CASSFTGYNEQFF.

This clonotype was found many times. The rearrangement uses TRBV5-1 and TRBJ1-1; D possibly corresponds to TRBD1 (6 bases). There are 14 residues in the CDR3. Between the trimmed V and J ends, which lost 0 bases and 7 bases, there was a span of 13 bases. Germline values: CDR1 SGHRS, CDR2 YFSETQ. The CDR3 sequence is CASSLGLGQFEAFF. CDR3 bases: TGCGCCAGCAGCTTGGGATTAGGACAGTTTGAAGCTTTCTTT.

This clonotype occurred many times. This chain connects TRBV5-1 to TRBJ2-1; D is undetermined. Trimming removed 0 bases from V and 6 bases from J, with 7 bases in between. The CDR3 length is 13 residues. Germline CDR1 SGHRS, CDR2 YFSETQ. In DNA, the CDR3 is TGCGCCAGCAGCTTGGGCCTAGTCAATGAGCAGTTCTTC. Its translation: CASSLGLVNEQFF.

Concerning this clonotype: Possible read error: a much larger clone is one base away. This sequence joins TRBV6-2 or TRBV6-3 and TRBJ1-2, with 8 nucleotides matching TRBD1. The CDR3 has 13 amino acids. CDR1 and CDR2 from the germline V gene are MNHEY and SVGEGT. CDR3 nucleotides: TGTGCCAGCAGTCCCAGGACAGGGAATGGCCACACCTTC. This codes for CASSPRTGNGHTF.

The sample holds many counts of this clonotype. This sequence joins TRBV19 and TRBJ2-1; 9 nucleotides align to TRBD2. The CDR3 is made up of 14 amino acids. The germline V gene has CDR1 LNHDA and CDR2 SQIVND (reference sequence). J lost 5 bases, V lost 10 bases, and 9 bases had no gene match. Here the CDR3 reads CATRRVAGDNEQFF. CDR3 sequence (DNA): TGTGCCACGCGTCGGGTAGCGGGGGACAATGAGCAGTTCTTC. The whole variable domain, filled in from reference TRBV19 and TRBJ2-1, reads DGGITQSPKYLFRKEGQNVTLSCEQNLNHDAMYWYRQDPGQGLRLIYYSQIVNDFQKGDIAEGYSVSREKKESFPLTVTSAQKNPTAFYLCATRRVAGDNEQFFGPGTRLTVL.

On this clonotype: This may be a read error: a much more frequent sequence differs by one nucleotide. The chain is built from TRBV2 and TRBJ1-2, with D possibly matching TRBD1 (5 bases). This CDR3 contains 13 residues. CDR1 is SNHLY, CDR2 FYNNEI, per germline. CDR3: CVSSALGRNGYTF. The CDR3 DNA reads as TGTGTCAGCAGTGCCTTGGGACGTAATGGCTACACCTTC.

This clonotype has a handful of counts. The chain uses TRBV18 and TRBJ2-1; D unresolved. Germline assignment: CDR1 KGHSH and CDR2 LQKENI. With 3 bases removed from V and 7 bases from J, the gap between germline ends came to 4 bases. CDR3 length: 11 residues. This CDR3 reads CASSPRNEQFF. Here the CDR3 DNA reads TGTGCCAGCTCACCGCGGAATGAGCAGTTCTTC.

At least ten counts were recorded for this clonotype. This chain links TRBV5-1 with TRBJ2-1; D may be TRBD2 (6 bases). The V and J ends lost 4 bases and 6 bases respectively, with 14 bases between them. Per the germline V gene, CDR1 is SGHRS and CDR2 is YFSETQ. The CDR3 runs 14 residues. The CDR3 reads CASSPSATPNEQFF. The CDR3 DNA is TGCGCCAGCAGCCCTAGCGCGACTCCCAATGAGCAGTTCTTC.

The chain joins TRBV20-1 to TRBJ2-3; D is perhaps TRBD1 or TRBD2 (8 bases each). Trimming took off 4 bases at V and 2 bases at J, with 16 bases between the two ends. CDR1 is DFQATT and CDR2 is SNEGSKA in the germline V gene (reference sequence). This CDR3 comprises 15 residues. CDR3 DNA sequence: TGCAGTGCTACGGGGGGGACAGGACTCACAGATACGCAGTATTTT. Encoded protein: CSATGGTGLTDTQYF.

Ten or more counts support this clonotype. In DNA, the CDR3 is TGCAGCGATGCCGGGGGAAACACAGATACGCAGTATTTT. Translation gives CSDAGGNTDTQYF. The V gene is TRBV29-1, the J gene TRBJ2-3; TRBD2 might be the D (6 bases). The CDR3 consists of 13 residues. V gave up 7 bases and J gave up 2 bases, with 13 bases separating them. The germline V gene has CDR1 SQVTM and CDR2 ANQGSEA.

This clonotype was seen more than once but under ten times. The rearrangement joins TRBV7-9 to TRBJ2-5, with TRBD1 as a possible D gene (8 bases). V was shortened by 5 bases and J by 2 bases, with 18 bases between the two germline ends. Germline lookup yields CDR1 SEHNR and CDR2 FQNEAQ (reference sequence). This CDR3 comprises 16 residues. CDR3 sequence (DNA): TGTGCCAGCAGCCCTTGGACAGGGAGGGCACAAGAGACCCAGTACTTC. It encodes CASSPWTGRAQETQYF.

The gene calls are TRBV20-1 and TRBJ1-5, with a tentative D call TRBD1 (6 bases). The V gene's germline CDR1 is DFQATT and CDR2 SNEGSKA (reference sequence). The CDR3 has 13 amino acids. CDR3 sequence: CSGIQGSNQPQHF. The CDR3 DNA is TGCAGCGGTATACAGGGCTCCAATCAGCCCCAGCATTTT.

V is TRBV6-1 and J is TRBJ2-2; a weak D match, TRBD1 (5 bases). This CDR3 spans 15 amino acids. The germline gives CDR1 MNHNS, CDR2 SASEGT. V was trimmed by 5 bases and J by 3 bases, leaving 13 bases between them. The chain's CDR3 is CASSPAREYTGELFF. The CDR3 DNA reads as TGTGCCAGCAGTCCGGCCAGGGAATACACCGGGGAGCTGTTTTTT.

This clonotype was detected ten times or more. The chain is built from TRBV6-6 and TRBJ2-2; D unclear. Germline-derived CDR1 and CDR2 are MNHNY and SVGAGI (reference sequence). Trimming took 2 bases from V and 7 from J, leaving 8 bases between them. This CDR3 is built from 13 residues. This CDR3 is CASSYNPVGELFF. The CDR3 DNA follows: TGTGCCAGCAGTTACAACCCGGTCGGGGAGCTGTTTTTT.

This clonotype has ten or more counts. V is TRBV29-1 and J is TRBJ2-5; D possibly corresponds to TRBD1 (6 bases). Germline values: CDR1 SQVTM, CDR2 ANQGSEA. Trimming removed 6 bases at V and 4 bases at J, with 18 bases between. This CDR3 is built from 14 residues. The CDR3 sequence is CSVHRVFSGETQYF. The CDR3, as DNA: TGCAGCGTGCACAGGGTTTTCTCTGGAGAGACCCAGTACTTC.

In this sample, this clonotype turned up many times. The chain employs TRBV28 and TRBJ1-1, with 7 nucleotides matching TRBD1. The CDR3 has 12 residues. The germline V gene has CDR1 MDHEN and CDR2 SYDVKM. V lost 5 bases to trimming and J lost 10 bases; unmatched junction nucleotides: 7. CDR3 DNA sequence: TGTGCCAGCAGTAGCGCAGGGGGTTCAGCTTTCTTT. Protein: CASSSAGGSAFF.

This clonotype was recorded many times. This chain links TRBV3-1 with TRBJ2-7, with 7 nucleotides matching TRBD1. The CDR3 totals 15 residues. The trim removed 4 bases at V and 6 bases at J, leaving 12 bases unmatched. CDR1 and CDR2 from the germline V gene are LGHDT and YNNKEL (reference sequence). CDR3 residues: CASSLNLRTGGEQYF. CDR3 bases: TGTGCCAGCAGCCTAAACCTAAGGACAGGAGGCGAGCAGTACTTC.

This clonotype was detected many times. This sequence joins TRBV5-1 and TRBJ2-1, with 7 bases that match TRBD1. Germline loops: CDR1 SGHRS, CDR2 YFSETQ. The CDR3 is 16 amino acids. Losses at the gene ends were 7 bases for V and 4 bases for J; bases not matched to a gene: 14. The CDR3 DNA reads TGCGCCAGCGCTCAAACCAGTGGACAGGCGTACAATGAGCAGTTCTTC. It codes for CASAQTSGQAYNEQFF.

This clonotype was observed many times. This CDR3 is CASSSNSGGASDTQYF. CDR3 nucleotide sequence: TGCGCCAGCAGCTCAAATAGCGGGGGGGCTTCAGATACGCAGTATTTT. The chain combines TRBV5-1 with TRBJ2-3; 11 bases agree with TRBD2. V gave up 3 bases and J gave up 4 bases; unmatched junction bases: 7. The germline V gene encodes CDR1 SGHRS and CDR2 YFSETQ. The CDR3 is made up of 16 amino acids.